This T cell receptor beta chain was documented in a study of shared clonotypes between healthy human individuals. Study-wide points: Non-shared clonotypes were found to have lower generation probabilities than the clonotypes that were shared by all four of the sorted-subset donors. Among several donors, 4.5% to 5.5% of naive CD4 clonotypes were found in common.

Source study methods: Filtering of immunoSEQ junctional sequences could not match full-length read filtering. Data came from immunoSEQ multiplex PCR; TCRdb stores just in-frame clones and leaves some out. V, J and clone size reflect that table, while D and trimming were determined from the DNA. Altogether some 2,100,000 clones are present, approximately 94% being singletons, with the ten largest covering approximately 0.13%. The study separated CD4+ cells into CD45RA+ naive and CD45RA-negative memory subsets. V shed 4 bases, J shed 2 bases, and the junction held 5 bases outside the gene matches. Germline V gene lookup returns CDR1 LGHNA and CDR2 YSLEER. The CDR3 runs to 15 residues. On this clone: Its matching antigen is unknown.

The genes are TRBV4-3 and TRBJ2-7; 10 positions agree with TRBD2. Sample: naive CD4+ T cells sorted from blood. The sample's subset: CD45RA+ positively selected. The TCR sequence derives from a man aged 18 to 30 in good health. The CDR3 region is CASSLQREGTYEQYF. As DNA, the CDR3 is TGCGCCAGCAGCCTTCAGCGGGAGGGTACCTACGAGCAGTACTTC.